Below, one T cell receptor (beta chain) is given with its context. The antigen is not known. This sample was taken from a study of T cell responses to AZD1222 COVID-19 vaccine. Study-wide findings and caveats: The breadth and depth of Spike-specific TCRs increased once two AZD1222 doses had been given.

TCRdb's copy holds only in-frame clones and misses some; the assay was immunoSEQ multiplex PCR. Of about 110,000 clones listed, about 80% are singletons. V lost 2 bases to trimming and J lost 7 bases; unmatched junction nucleotides: 6. Germline V gene lookup returns CDR1 MNHEY and CDR2 SVGAGI. The CDR3 loop spans 15 amino acids. The TCR was taken from an adult in good health. The chain combines TRBV6-5 with TRBJ1-4; 8 bases map to TRBD1. The sample consisted of peripheral blood, taken on day 0 of AZD1222 vaccination. In DNA, the CDR3 is TGTGCCAGCAGTTACGACAGGGGTTGGGGTGAAAAACTGTTTTTT. It specifies CASSYDRGWGEKLFF.